The 15 T cell receptor beta chains given below trace back to one sample, sequenced in a study of T-cell memory formation after mild COVID-19. Via MiXCR, TCRdb re-called the 5' RACE reads, giving one row per CDR3 protein. The sample has 100,000 to 140,000 distinct CDR3 sequences, approximately 15% seen once. The sequenced material came from PBMCs or a T cell subset sorted from them (not recorded which). These receptors all stem from a man younger than 30 who had mild COVID-19 (a few samples of this study predate the infection). Cell type and time point are not known.

This clonotype turned up a few times. The chain couples TRBV7-9 to TRBJ1-4; D gene unclear. CDR3 size: 16 residues. Between the trimmed V and J ends, which lost 4 bases and 7 bases, there was a span of 19 bases. Germline V CDR1 and CDR2: SEHNR, FQNEAQ (reference sequence). This chain's CDR3 is CASSSSRPSEAEKLFF. In DNA form, the CDR3 reads TGTGCCAGCAGCTCTTCCAGGCCTTCTGAAGCTGAAAAACTGTTTTTT. The full variable domain, in which reference TRBV7-9 and TRBJ1-4 provide the parts outside the CDR3, is DTGVSQNPRHKITKRGQNVTFRCDPISEHNRLYWYRQTLGQGPEFLTYFQNEAQLEKSRLLSDRFSAERPKGSFSTLEIQRTEQGDSAMYLCASSSSRPSEAEKLFFGSGTQLSVL.

This clonotype was recorded a few times. The chain is built from TRBV12-3 or TRBV12-4 and TRBJ2-1, with D maybe TRBD2 (7 bases). V lost 6 bases, J lost 1 base, and 16 bases lay in between. This CDR3 has 16 amino acids. The CDR3 reads CASSPGEGPSYNEQFF. CDR3 coding DNA: TGTGCCAGCAGCCCAGGGGAGGGGCCATCCTACAATGAGCAGTTCTTC.

The chain joins TRBV15 to TRBJ1-2, with D possibly being TRBD1 (5 bases). The V and J ends lost 5 bases and 3 bases respectively, with 16 bases between them. CDR3 length: 15 residues. Per the germline V gene, CDR1 is LNHNV and CDR2 is YYDKDF (reference sequence). The CDR3 spells CATSSWGGDYYGYTF. As DNA, the CDR3 is TGTGCCACCAGCTCCTGGGGGGGGGACTACTATGGCTACACCTTC.

The chain employs TRBV7-9 and TRBJ2-5; D gene unclear. CDR3 size: 14 residues. With 7 bases removed from V and 1 base from J, the gap between germline ends came to 13 bases. From germline, CDR1 is SEHNR and CDR2 FQNEAQ (reference sequence). The CDR3 sequence: CASTHVAIQETQYF. The CDR3 region has the DNA TGTGCCAGCACCCACGTGGCGATCCAAGAGACCCAGTACTTC.

The rearrangement uses TRBV6-2 or TRBV6-3 and TRBJ1-6; D is possibly TRBD1 (6 bases). The CDR3 has 19 residues. The germline V and J ends were trimmed by 0 bases and 7 bases, with 22 bases remaining between them. Germline CDR1 reads MNHEY; CDR2 reads SVGEGT. The CDR3 DNA reads as TGTGCCAGCAGTTACTCCCCCGGGGGCGAAGGCTCGTGGAATTCACCCCTCCACTTT. This gives the protein CASSYSPGGEGSWNSPLHF.

This clonotype came up many times. This chain links TRBV5-6 with TRBJ1-2; tentatively, D is TRBD1 (6 bases). The CDR3 is 15 amino acids. From germline, CDR1 is SGHDT and CDR2 YYEEEE. V was trimmed by 2 bases and J by 3 bases, leaving 14 bases between them. The CDR3 DNA sequence: TGTGCCAGCAGCTTTGAAACAGGGATGGACTATGGCTACACCTTC. Amino acid sequence: CASSFETGMDYGYTF.

This clonotype was seen a handful of times. V is TRBV12-3 or TRBV12-4 and J is TRBJ1-2; 8 bases fit TRBD1. CDR3 length: 13 residues. The trim removed 5 bases at V and 8 bases at J, leaving 7 bases unmatched. The CDR3 loop reads CASSLRTGTGYTF. Here the CDR3 DNA reads TGTGCCAGCAGTCTTCGGACAGGGACGGGCTACACCTTC.

This clonotype came up a few times. The rearrangement joins TRBV6-6 to TRBJ2-2; 7 nucleotides line up with TRBD1. This CDR3 is built from 18 residues. Trimming took 7 bases from V and 1 from J; bases not matched to a gene: 15. The V gene's germline CDR1 is MNHNY and CDR2 SVGAGI (reference sequence). DNA for the CDR3: TGTGCCAGCACTACTTTTACAAGGGGGCGCGGGAACACCGGGGAGCTGTTTTTT. This codes for CASTTFTRGRGNTGELFF.

This clonotype is a singleton in its sample. The V gene is TRBV12-3 or TRBV12-4, the J gene TRBJ1-5, with D hard to call. This CDR3 has 12 amino acids. The V gene lost 2 bases and the J gene lost 9 bases, with 8 bases spanning the gap. The CDR3 protein is CASSLSGWPQHF. The CDR3 DNA reads TGTGCCAGCAGTTTAAGCGGGTGGCCCCAGCATTTT.

This clonotype was detected many times. The chain uses TRBV4-3 and TRBJ1-4, with 7 positions matching TRBD1. This CDR3 region has 15 residues. Germline CDR1 is LGHNA and CDR2 is YSLEER. The V gene end was trimmed by 4 bases and the J gene end by 6 bases; junction bases not matched to a gene: 8. DNA for the CDR3: TGCGCCAGCAGCCTAACGACAGGGCAAGATGAAAAACTGTTTTTT. This translates into CASSLTTGQDEKLFF.

This rearrangement joins TRBV7-3 to TRBJ2-1; no reliable D call. Trimming left V 5 bases short and J 7 bases short, with 12 bases between. This CDR3 comprises 13 residues. CDR1 is SGHTA and CDR2 is FQGTGA in the germline V gene. The CDR3 region has the DNA TGTGCCAGCAGCCCAGACGTGGGGAATGAGCAGTTCTTC. Residues: CASSPDVGNEQFF. The entire variable domain, with the rest obtained from reference TRBV7-3 and TRBJ2-1, is as follows: GAGVSQTPSNKVTEKGKYVELRCDPISGHTALYWYRQSLGQGPEFLIYFQGTGAADDSGLPNDRFFAVRPEGSVSTLKIQRTERGDSAVYLCASSPDVGNEQFFGPGTRLTVL.

This clonotype was seen more than once but under ten times. The chain couples TRBV6-5 to TRBJ2-3; D possibly uses TRBD1 or TRBD2 (5 bases each). Trimming pared 8 bases from V and 4 bases from J, leaving 13 bases between. The CDR3 runs 13 residues. Germline V gene sequence: CDR1 MNHEY, CDR2 SVGAGI. The DNA for the CDR3 is TGTGCCAGCTCCCGTATGGGGGCAGATACGCAGTATTTT. It translates to CASSRMGADTQYF.

V and J are TRBV5-1 and TRBJ1-1; D perhaps matches TRBD1 (5 bases). CDR3 size: 14 residues. With 1 base removed from V and 7 bases from J, the gap between germline ends came to 14 bases. Germline V lookup: CDR1 SGHRS, CDR2 YFSETQ. Here the CDR3 DNA reads TGCGCCAGCAGCTTGACCCAGGGCGGAGTTGAAGCTTTCTTT. This codes for CASSLTQGGVEAFF.

This clonotype was counted only a few times. The chain combines TRBV5-5 with TRBJ2-7, with TRBD2 as a possible D gene (6 bases). In germline, CDR1 is SGHKS, CDR2 YYEKEE (reference sequence). The CDR3 spans 14 residues. V dropped 2 bases and J dropped 5 bases, with 14 bases sitting between them. The CDR3 nucleotides read TGTGCCAGCAGCTTTTACGGAAGGGAGGACGAGCAGTACTTC. It specifies CASSFYGREDEQYF.

The table lists this clonotype with a few counts. The chain employs TRBV9 and TRBJ2-3, with 7 positions matching TRBD2. Germline V gene sequence: CDR1 SGDLS, CDR2 YYNGEE. The CDR3 is made up of 14 amino acids. Losses at the gene ends were 3 bases for V and 2 bases for J; bases not matched to a gene: 3. CDR3 sequence reads: CASSGRGVTDTQYF. As DNA, the CDR3 is TGTGCCAGCAGCGGACGGGGGGTCACAGATACGCAGTATTTT.